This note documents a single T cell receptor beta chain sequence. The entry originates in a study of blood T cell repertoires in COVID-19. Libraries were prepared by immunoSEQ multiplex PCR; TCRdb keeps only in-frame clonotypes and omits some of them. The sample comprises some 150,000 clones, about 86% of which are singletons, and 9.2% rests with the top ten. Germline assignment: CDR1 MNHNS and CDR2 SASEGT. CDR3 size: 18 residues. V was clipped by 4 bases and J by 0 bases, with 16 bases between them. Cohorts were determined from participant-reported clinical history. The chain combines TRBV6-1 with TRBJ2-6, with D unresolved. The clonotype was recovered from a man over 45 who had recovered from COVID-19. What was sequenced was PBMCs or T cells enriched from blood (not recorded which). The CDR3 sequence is CASSVVQTLSSGANVLTF. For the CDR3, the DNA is TGTGCCAGCAGTGTGGTCCAGACTCTGAGCTCTGGGGCCAACGTCCTGACTTTC.